This T cell receptor beta chain was identified in a study of CD8+ T cells in alopecia areata. Study-wide results and limits: Sequencing of scalp samples also includes resident alphabeta T cells from normal skin. Significant decreases in scalp clonality and expanded CD8+ clones followed tofacitinib treatment. The study found higher clonality in lesional than normal scalp, especially in alopecia totalis/universalis.

As regards this clone: Its specificity is unknown.

Sequencing used cDNA as its template, made by extracting RNA and reverse transcribing it. Clones were sequenced by immunoSEQ multiplex PCR, and TCRdb holds only the in-frame ones, with some missing. The repertoire holds more than 200,000 clones, with around two fifths as singletons. Trimming at V came to 4 bases and at J to 0 bases, leaving 8 bases not matched to a gene. This CDR3 has 16 amino acids. The germline V gene has CDR1 MGHDK and CDR2 SYGVNS. Stated treatment: oral pan-JAK inhibitor, 5-10 mg twice daily. From PBMCs, CD4+ and CD8+ T cells were sorted. This rearrangement joins TRBV25-1 to TRBJ2-7; 8 nucleotides agree with TRBD1. Sequences were derived from CD4+ T cells sorted from blood, sampled at approximately week 36, from a patient treated with tofacitinib. This TCR was sampled from a human donor with alopecia areata. CDR3 amino acids: CASSASGGWSSYEQYF. Here the CDR3 DNA reads TGTGCCAGCAGTGCCTCAGGGGGCTGGAGCTCCTACGAGCAGTACTTC.